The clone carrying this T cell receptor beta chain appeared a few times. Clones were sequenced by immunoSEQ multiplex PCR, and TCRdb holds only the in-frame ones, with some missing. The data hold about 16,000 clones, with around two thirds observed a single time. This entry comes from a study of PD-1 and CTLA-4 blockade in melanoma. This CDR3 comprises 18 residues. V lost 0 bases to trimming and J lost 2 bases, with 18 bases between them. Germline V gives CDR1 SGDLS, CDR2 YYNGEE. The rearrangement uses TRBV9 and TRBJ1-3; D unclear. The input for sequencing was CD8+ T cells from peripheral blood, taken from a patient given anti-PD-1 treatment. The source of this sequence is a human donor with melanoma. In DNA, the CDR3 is TGTGCCAGCAGCGTAGCTTCAGTTAGTAGGAGCGCTGGAAACACCATATATTTT. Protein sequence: CASSVASVSRSAGNTIYF.